This entry features one T cell receptor (beta chain) sequence. The antigen remains unidentified. Sequencing used immunoSEQ multiplex PCR; TCRdb keeps in-frame clones, though not all of them. The sample comprises some 50,000 clones, roughly 89% of which are singletons, and 0.95% to 1.3% rests with the top ten. The data were taken from a study of T cell responses to AZD1222 COVID-19 vaccine. V lost 4 bases, J lost 4 bases, and 7 bases stayed unmatched. The CDR3 has 14 amino acids. Looked up from germline, CDR1 is SGHNT and CDR2 is YENEEA. Whole-study results and caveats: Clonal diversity may have been underestimated, and the donors were mostly white British, with more females than males. Without day 14 samples, only post-peak T cell repertoires were studied.

Second doses were pooled across both intervals (about 4 or about 12 weeks). The specimen was peripheral blood, collected 28 days after the second AZD1222 dose. The rearrangement links TRBV11-3 to TRBJ2-7; 7 positions match TRBD2. The receptor comes from an adult who received the AZD1222 COVID-19 vaccine. For the CDR3, the DNA is TGTGCCAGCAGCTCTGGACTAGAAAAATACGAGCAGTACTTC. This gives the protein CASSSGLEKYEQYF. The variable domain in full, with the rest retrieved from reference TRBV11-3 and TRBJ2-7, is EAGVVQSPRYKIIEKKQPVAFWCNPISGHNTLYWYLQNLGQGPELLIRYENEEAVDDSQLPKDRFSAERLKGVDSTLKIQPAELGDSAVYLCASSSGLEKYEQYFGPGTRLTVT.